This TCR beta chain comes out of a study of regulatory T cells in long-lasting Graves disease. Overall study findings and caveats: Public clonotype sharing was higher in persistent than newly diagnosed patients. Persistent Graves' patients possessed reduced TCR diversity relative to recently diagnosed ones.

V was cut by 7 bases and J by 1 base, with 20 bases left in between. CDR1 SGHTA and CDR2 FQGTGA come from the germline V gene. The CDR3 is 17 amino acids. Time point of the sample: persistent/refractory GD, antithyroid drugs over 5 years with positive TRAb. The TCR library was made from RNA extracted from PBMCs. Notes on this clonotype: What it binds is not known.

CDR3 regions were amplified by Arm-PCR using iRepertoire HTBI primers to build TCR beta libraries. Each CDR3 protein gets one entry after TCRdb re-called the multiplex PCR reads with MiXCR. The sample consists of about 430,000 distinct CDR3 sequences, under 25% of them appearing once. The TCR comes from a female donor with Graves disease. The specimen comprised peripheral blood mononuclear cells (PBMCs), sampled when the disease was refractory, from a patient treated with antithyroid drugs. V is TRBV7-3 and J is TRBJ2-1; D may be TRBD2 (6 bases). CDR3 sequence: CASIPRRRDRSYNEQFF. CDR3 sequence (DNA): TGTGCCAGCATCCCACGAAGGAGGGATAGGTCCTACAATGAGCAGTTCTTC.